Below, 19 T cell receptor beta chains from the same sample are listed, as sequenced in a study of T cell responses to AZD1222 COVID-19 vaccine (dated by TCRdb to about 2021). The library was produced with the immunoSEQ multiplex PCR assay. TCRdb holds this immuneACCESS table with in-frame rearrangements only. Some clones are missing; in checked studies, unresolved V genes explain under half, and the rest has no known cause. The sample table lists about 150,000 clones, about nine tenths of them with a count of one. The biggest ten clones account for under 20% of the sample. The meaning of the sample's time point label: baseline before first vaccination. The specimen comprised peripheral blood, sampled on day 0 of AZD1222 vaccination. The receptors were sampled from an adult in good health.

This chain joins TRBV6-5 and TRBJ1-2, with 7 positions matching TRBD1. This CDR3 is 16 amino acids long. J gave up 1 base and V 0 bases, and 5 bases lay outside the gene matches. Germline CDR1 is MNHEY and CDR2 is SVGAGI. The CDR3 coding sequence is TGTGCCAGCAGTTACTCGCAGGGGGTTTTTAACTATGGCTACACCTTC. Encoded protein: CASSYSQGVFNYGYTF.

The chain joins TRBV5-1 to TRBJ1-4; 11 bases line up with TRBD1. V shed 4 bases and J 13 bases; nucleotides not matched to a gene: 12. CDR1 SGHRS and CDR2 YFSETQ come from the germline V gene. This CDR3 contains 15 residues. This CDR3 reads CASSSRDRGIFRLFF. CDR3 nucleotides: TGCGCCAGCAGCAGCCGGGACAGGGGGATATTTCGACTGTTTTTT.

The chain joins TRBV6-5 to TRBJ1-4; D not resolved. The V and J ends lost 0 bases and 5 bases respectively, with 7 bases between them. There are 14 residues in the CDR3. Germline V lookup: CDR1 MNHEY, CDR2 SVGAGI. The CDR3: CASSYSWVNEKLFF. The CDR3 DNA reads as TGTGCCAGCAGTTACTCGTGGGTCAATGAAAAACTGTTTTTT.

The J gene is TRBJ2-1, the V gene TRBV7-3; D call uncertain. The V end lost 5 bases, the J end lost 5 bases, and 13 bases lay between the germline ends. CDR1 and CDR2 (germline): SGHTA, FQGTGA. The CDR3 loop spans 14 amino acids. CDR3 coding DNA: TGTGCCAGCAGCCTGACGACATCTCACAATGAGCAGTTCTTC. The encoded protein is CASSLTTSHNEQFF.

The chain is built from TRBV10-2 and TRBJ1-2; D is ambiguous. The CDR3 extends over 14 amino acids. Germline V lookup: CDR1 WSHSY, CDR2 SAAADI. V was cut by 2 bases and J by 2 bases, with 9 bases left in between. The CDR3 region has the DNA TGCGCCAGCAGTGAGGCAGTACTAAACTATGGCTACACCTTC. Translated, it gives CASSEAVLNYGYTF.

For the CDR3, the DNA is TGTGCCAGCAGCTTAGAGGGTTGGAGCTATGGCTACACCTTC. Its protein is CASSLEGWSYGYTF. The chain links TRBV7-2 to TRBJ1-2; no firm D call. Trimming stripped 1 base from V and 4 bases from J, with 10 bases between. The CDR3 loop spans 14 amino acids. Per the germline V gene, CDR1 is SGHTA and CDR2 is FQGNSA.

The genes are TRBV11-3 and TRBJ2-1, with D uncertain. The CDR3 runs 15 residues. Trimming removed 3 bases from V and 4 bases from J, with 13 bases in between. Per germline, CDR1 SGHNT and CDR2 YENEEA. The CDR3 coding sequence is TGTGCCAGCAGCTTGACGGATCTGGCTTACAATGAGCAGTTCTTC. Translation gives CASSLTDLAYNEQFF.

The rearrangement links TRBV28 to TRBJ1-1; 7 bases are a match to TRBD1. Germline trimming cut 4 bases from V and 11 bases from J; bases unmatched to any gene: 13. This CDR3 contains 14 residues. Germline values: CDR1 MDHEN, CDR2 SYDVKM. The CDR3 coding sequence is TGTGCCAGCAGTTCGGACAGGAGGTTTATGCGGGCTTTCTTT. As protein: CASSSDRRFMRAFF.

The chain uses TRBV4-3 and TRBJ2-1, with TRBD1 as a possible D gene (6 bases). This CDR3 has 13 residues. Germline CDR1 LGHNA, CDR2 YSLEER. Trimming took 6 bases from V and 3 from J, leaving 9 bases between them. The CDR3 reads CASRGHHYNEQFF. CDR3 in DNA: TGCGCCAGCAGGGGACACCACTACAATGAGCAGTTCTTC.

For the CDR3, the DNA is TGTGCCGTCCAGTACAGGGGAAACACTGAAGCTTTCTTT. This gives the protein CAVQYRGNTEAFF. The chain joins TRBV24-1 to TRBJ1-1; TRBD1 matches 7 bases. CDR3 length: 13 residues. The trim removed 12 bases at V and 2 bases at J, leaving 8 bases unmatched. CDR1 and CDR2 (germline): KGHDR, SFDVKD.

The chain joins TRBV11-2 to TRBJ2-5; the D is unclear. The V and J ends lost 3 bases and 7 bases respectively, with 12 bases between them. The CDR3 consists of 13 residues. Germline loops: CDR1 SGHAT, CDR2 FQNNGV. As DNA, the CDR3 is TGTGCCAGCAGCTTGATGACCCGCGGGACCCAGTACTTC. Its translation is CASSLMTRGTQYF.

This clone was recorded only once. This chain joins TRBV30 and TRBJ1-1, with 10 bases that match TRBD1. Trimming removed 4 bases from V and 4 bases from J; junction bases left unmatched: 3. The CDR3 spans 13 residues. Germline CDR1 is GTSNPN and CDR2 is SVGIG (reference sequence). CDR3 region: CAWKGTGVTEAFF. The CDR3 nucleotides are TGTGCCTGGAAGGGGACAGGGGTCACTGAAGCTTTCTTT.

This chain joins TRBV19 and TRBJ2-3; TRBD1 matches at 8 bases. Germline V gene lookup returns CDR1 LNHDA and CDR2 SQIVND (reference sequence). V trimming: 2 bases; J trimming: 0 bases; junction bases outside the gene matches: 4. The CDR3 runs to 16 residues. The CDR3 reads CASSIQGARSTDTQYF. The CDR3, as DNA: TGTGCCAGTAGTATACAGGGGGCGAGGAGCACAGATACGCAGTATTTT.

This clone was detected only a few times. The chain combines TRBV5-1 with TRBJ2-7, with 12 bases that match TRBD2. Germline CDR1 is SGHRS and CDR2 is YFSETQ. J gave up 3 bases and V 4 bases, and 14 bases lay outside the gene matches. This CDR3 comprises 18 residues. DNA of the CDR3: TGCGCCAGCAGCAAACCCCTGACTCTAGCGGGGGGGTACTACGAGCAGTACTTC. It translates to CASSKPLTLAGGYYEQYF.

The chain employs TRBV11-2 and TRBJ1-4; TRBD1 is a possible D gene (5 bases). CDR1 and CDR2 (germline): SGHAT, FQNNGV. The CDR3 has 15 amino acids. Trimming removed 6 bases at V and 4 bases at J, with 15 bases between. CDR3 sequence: CASRGERALNEKLFF. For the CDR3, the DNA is TGTGCCAGCAGGGGGGAAAGAGCCCTTAATGAAAAACTGTTTTTT.

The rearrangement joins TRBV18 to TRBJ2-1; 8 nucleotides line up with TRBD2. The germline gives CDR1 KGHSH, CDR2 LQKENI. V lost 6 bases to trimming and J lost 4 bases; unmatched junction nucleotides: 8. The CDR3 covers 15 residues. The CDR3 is CASSPTTSGYNEQFF. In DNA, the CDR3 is TGTGCCAGCTCGCCAACAACTAGCGGATACAATGAGCAGTTCTTC.

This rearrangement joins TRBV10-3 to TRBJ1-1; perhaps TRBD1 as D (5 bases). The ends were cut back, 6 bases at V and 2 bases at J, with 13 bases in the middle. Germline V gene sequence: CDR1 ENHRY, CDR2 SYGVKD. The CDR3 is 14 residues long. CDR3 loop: CAISATDENTEAFF. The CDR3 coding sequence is TGTGCCATCAGCGCGACAGACGAAAACACTGAAGCTTTCTTT.

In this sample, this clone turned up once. The DNA for the CDR3 is TGTGCCAGCAGCGCGCGGGACAGCCAGCCCTACGAGCAGTACTTC. Translated, it gives CASSARDSQPYEQYF. This chain uses TRBV9 with TRBJ2-7, with D tentatively TRBD1 (7 bases). The germline CDR1 and CDR2 sequences are SGDLS and YYNGEE. The CDR3 runs to 15 residues. V lost 3 bases, J lost 2 bases, and 15 bases lay in between.

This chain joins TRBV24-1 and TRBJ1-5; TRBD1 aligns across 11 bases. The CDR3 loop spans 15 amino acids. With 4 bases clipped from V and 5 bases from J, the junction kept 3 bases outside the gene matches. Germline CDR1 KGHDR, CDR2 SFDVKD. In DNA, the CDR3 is TGTGCCACCAGTGAAGGACAGGGGGCGCATCAGCCCCAGCATTTT. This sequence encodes CATSEGQGAHQPQHF.